This T cell receptor beta chain was recorded in a study of blood T cell repertoires in COVID-19. This clone appeared a single time. V lost 1 base and J 2 bases, leaving 9 bases between the germline ends. CDR3 length: 15 residues. The V gene's germline CDR1 is SEHNR and CDR2 FQNEAQ (reference sequence). Original methodology: Quantification of nucleated cells was approximated via reference gene primer amplification. Clones were read by immunoSEQ multiplex PCR, and TCRdb kept only the in-frame ones, dropping some. V, J and clone size derive from that table, while D and trimming were established from the DNA sequence. Seen here are about 170,000 clones, 83% observed once, and the top ten hold roughly 19%.

This chain uses TRBV7-9 with TRBJ2-1; D not certain. The source is a woman in her 70s who had recovered from COVID-19. Sequencing was done on a sample of peripheral blood. The CDR3, as DNA: TGTGCCAGCAGCTTAGGGGCCGCCACCTACAATGAGCAGTTCTTC. Amino acid sequence: CASSLGAATYNEQFF.